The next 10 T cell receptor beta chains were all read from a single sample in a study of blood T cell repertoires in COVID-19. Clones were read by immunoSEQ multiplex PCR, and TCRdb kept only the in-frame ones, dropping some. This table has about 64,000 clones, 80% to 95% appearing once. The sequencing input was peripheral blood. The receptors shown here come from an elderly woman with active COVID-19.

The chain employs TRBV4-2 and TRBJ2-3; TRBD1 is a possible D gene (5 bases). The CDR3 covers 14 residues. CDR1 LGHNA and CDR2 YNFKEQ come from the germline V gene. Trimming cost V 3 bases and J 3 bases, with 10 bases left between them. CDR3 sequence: CASSHGGQTDTQYF. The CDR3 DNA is TGTGCCAGCAGCCATGGCGGACAAACAGATACGCAGTATTTT.

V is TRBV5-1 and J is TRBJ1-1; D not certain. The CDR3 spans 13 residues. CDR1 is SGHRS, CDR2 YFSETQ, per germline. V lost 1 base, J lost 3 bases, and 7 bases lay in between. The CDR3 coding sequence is TGCGCCAGCAGCTTGTCGCAGTACACTGAAGCTTTCTTT. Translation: CASSLSQYTEAFF.

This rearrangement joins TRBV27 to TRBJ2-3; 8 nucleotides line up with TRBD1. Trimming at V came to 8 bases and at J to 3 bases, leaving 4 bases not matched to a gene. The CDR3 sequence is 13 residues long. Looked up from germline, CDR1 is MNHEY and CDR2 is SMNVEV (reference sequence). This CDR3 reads CASEDRVTDTQYF. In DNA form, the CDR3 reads TGTGCCAGCGAGGACAGGGTGACAGATACGCAGTATTTT.

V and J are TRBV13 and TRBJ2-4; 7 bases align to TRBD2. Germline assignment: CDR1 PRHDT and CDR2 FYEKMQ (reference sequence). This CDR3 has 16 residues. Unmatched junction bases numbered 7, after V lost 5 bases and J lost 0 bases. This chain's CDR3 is CASSPERGLAKNIQYF. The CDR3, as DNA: TGTGCCAGCAGCCCAGAGCGGGGCCTAGCCAAAAACATTCAGTACTTC.

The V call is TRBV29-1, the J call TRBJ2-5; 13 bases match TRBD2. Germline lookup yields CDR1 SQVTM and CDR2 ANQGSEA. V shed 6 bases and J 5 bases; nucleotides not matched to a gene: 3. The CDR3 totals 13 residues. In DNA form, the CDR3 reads TGCAGCGTCGGACTAGCGGGAGCCGAGACCCAGTACTTC. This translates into CSVGLAGAETQYF. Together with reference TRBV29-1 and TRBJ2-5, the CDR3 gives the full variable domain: SAVISQKPSRDICQRGTSLTIQCQVDSQVTMMFWYRQQPGQSLTLIATANQGSEATYESGFVIDKFPISRPNLTFSTLTVSNMSPEDSSIYLCSVGLAGAETQYFGPGTRLLVL.

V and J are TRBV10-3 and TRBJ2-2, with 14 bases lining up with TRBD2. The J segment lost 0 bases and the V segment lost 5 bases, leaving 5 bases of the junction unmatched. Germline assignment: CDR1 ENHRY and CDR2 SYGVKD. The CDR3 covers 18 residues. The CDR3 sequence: CAISPGLAGETNTGELFF. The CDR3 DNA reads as TGTGCCATCAGTCCGGGACTAGCGGGAGAGACGAACACCGGGGAGCTGTTTTTT.

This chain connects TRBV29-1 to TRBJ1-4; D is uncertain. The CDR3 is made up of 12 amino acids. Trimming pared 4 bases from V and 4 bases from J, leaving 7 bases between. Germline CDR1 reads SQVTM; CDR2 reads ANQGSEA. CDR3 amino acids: CSVVGGNEKLFF. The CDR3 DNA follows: TGCAGCGTTGTCGGTGGTAATGAAAAACTGTTTTTT. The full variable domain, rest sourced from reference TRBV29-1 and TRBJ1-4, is SAVISQKPSRDICQRGTSLTIQCQVDSQVTMMFWYRQQPGQSLTLIATANQGSEATYESGFVIDKFPISRPNLTFSTLTVSNMSPEDSSIYLCSVVGGNEKLFFGSGTQLSVL.

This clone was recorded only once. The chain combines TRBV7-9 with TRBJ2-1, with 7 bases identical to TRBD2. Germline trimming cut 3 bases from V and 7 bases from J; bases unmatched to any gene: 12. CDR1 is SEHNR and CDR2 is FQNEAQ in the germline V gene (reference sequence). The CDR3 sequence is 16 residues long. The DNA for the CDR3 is TGTGCCAGCAGCTTCGCTCTGCGCGGGAGTAAAAATGAGCAGTTCTTC. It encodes CASSFALRGSKNEQFF.

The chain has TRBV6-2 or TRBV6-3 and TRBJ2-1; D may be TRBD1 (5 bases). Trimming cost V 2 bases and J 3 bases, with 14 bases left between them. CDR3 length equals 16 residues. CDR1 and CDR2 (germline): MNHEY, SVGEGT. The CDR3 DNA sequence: TGTGCCAGCAGTTACACACCGACAGATCTCTACAATGAGCAGTTCTTC. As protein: CASSYTPTDLYNEQFF.

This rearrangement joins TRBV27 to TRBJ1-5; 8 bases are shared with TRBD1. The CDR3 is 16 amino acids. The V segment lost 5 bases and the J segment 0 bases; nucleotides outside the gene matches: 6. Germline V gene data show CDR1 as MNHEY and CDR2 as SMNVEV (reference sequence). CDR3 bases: TGTGCCAGCAGTCCCCGGACAGGGTATAGCAATCAGCCCCAGCATTTT. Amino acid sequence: CASSPRTGYSNQPQHF.